Presented here are 26 T cell receptor beta chains from one specimen sequenced in a study of shared clonotypes between healthy human individuals. Data came from immunoSEQ multiplex PCR; TCRdb stores just in-frame clones and leaves some out. The data hold around 560,000 clones, with 85% to 95% observed a single time. In the naive CD8 group, cells lacked CD45RO and were positively selected for CCR7, so terminally differentiated effector memory CD45RA+ cells were left out. Sequences were obtained from naive CD8+ T cells sorted from blood. Receptor source: a woman between 25 and 40 years old in good health.

The J gene is TRBJ1-4, the V gene TRBV9, with 8 bases matching TRBD1. After removal of 1 base from V and 4 bases from J, the junction contained 6 bases not matched to a gene. This CDR3 spans 16 amino acids. The V gene's germline CDR1 is SGDLS and CDR2 YYNGEE. As DNA, the CDR3 is TGTGCCAGCAGCGTAAAAGGACAGGGCCTTAATGAAAAACTGTTTTTT. This sequence encodes CASSVKGQGLNEKLFF.

The chain carries TRBV5-1 and TRBJ2-5; tentatively, D is TRBD2 (5 bases). Germline V lookup: CDR1 SGHRS, CDR2 YFSETQ. The CDR3 is 15 amino acids. V gave up 4 bases and J gave up 4 bases, with 17 bases separating them. CDR3 sequence (DNA): TGCGCCAGCAGCGAGGACTCCTACCCTGGAGAGACCCAGTACTTC. Translating it yields CASSEDSYPGETQYF. Together with reference TRBV5-1 and TRBJ2-5, the CDR3 gives the full variable domain: KAGVTQTPRYLIKTRGQQVTLSCSPISGHRSVSWYQQTPGQGLQFLFEYFSETQRNKGNFPGRFSGRQFSNSRSEMNVSTLELGDSALYLCASSEDSYPGETQYFGPGTRLLVL.

The V call is TRBV19, the J call TRBJ2-2; 12 bases map to TRBD2. Germline V gene lookup returns CDR1 LNHDA and CDR2 SQIVND (reference sequence). The CDR3 has 15 amino acids. The trim removed 6 bases at V and 3 bases at J, leaving 2 bases unmatched. For the CDR3, the DNA is TGTGCCAGTAGCCGACTAGCGGGGGACACCGGGGAGCTGTTTTTT. Its protein product is CASSRLAGDTGELFF.

This chain joins TRBV4-1 and TRBJ1-2; TRBD1 matches 9 bases. This CDR3 contains 17 residues. Unmatched junction bases numbered 14, after V lost 4 bases and J lost 5 bases. CDR1 MGHRA and CDR2 YSYEKL come from the germline V gene. The CDR3 bases are TGCGCCAGCAGCCTTTCGAGTGGGACAGGGAGATGGTATGGCTACACCTTC. It translates to CASSLSSGTGRWYGYTF.

Only a few counts were recorded for this clone. The same CDR3 is also encoded by other DNA sequences in this sample. This chain uses TRBV7-9 with TRBJ2-7; D is possibly TRBD1 (6 bases). Trimming cost V 3 bases and J 3 bases, with 9 bases left between them. Germline values: CDR1 SEHNR, CDR2 FQNEAQ (reference sequence). CDR3 length: 13 amino acids. The DNA of the CDR3 is TGTGCCAGCAGCTTTGGACAGAACTACGAGCAGTACTTC. Translating it yields CASSFGQNYEQYF. The full variable domain, rest sourced from reference TRBV7-9 and TRBJ2-7, is DTGVSQNPRHKITKRGQNVTFRCDPISEHNRLYWYRQTLGQGPEFLTYFQNEAQLEKSRLLSDRFSAERPKGSFSTLEIQRTEQGDSAMYLCASSFGQNYEQYFGPGTRLTVT.

This clone was seen more than once but under ten times. The V call is TRBV5-5, the J call TRBJ1-1; D unresolved. With 0 bases removed from V and 3 bases from J, the gap between germline ends came to 6 bases. The CDR3 is made up of 13 amino acids. Germline V gene sequence: CDR1 SGHKS, CDR2 YYEKEE (reference sequence). CDR3 region: CASSLDPDTEAFF. CDR3 in DNA: TGTGCCAGCAGCTTGGACCCGGACACTGAAGCTTTCTTT.

A note on this clone: The sample contains more than one DNA sequence encoding this CDR3. The CDR3 loop reads CASSLGQGDTEAFF. The CDR3 region has the DNA TGTGCCAGCAGTTTAGGGCAGGGAGACACTGAAGCTTTCTTT. The V call is TRBV28, the J call TRBJ1-1, with D perhaps TRBD1 (5 bases). V was pared by 2 bases and J by 3 bases, with 10 bases between. Germline V lookup: CDR1 MDHEN, CDR2 SYDVKM. The CDR3 totals 14 residues.

The chain couples TRBV7-8 to TRBJ2-3; 7 bases line up with TRBD1. After removal of 5 bases from V and 3 bases from J, the junction contained 5 bases not matched to a gene. Germline V gene sequence: CDR1 SGHVS, CDR2 FQNEAQ. This CDR3 is built from 14 residues. The CDR3 region has the DNA TGTGCCAGCAGCCCGAACAGGGGAACAGATACGCAGTATTTT. Protein: CASSPNRGTDTQYF.

The chain employs TRBV10-1 and TRBJ2-3; tentatively, D is TRBD1 (6 bases). The CDR3 loop spans 18 amino acids. V was clipped by 6 bases and J by 1 base, with 23 bases between them. CDR1 and CDR2 from the germline V gene are WNHNN and SYGVQD (reference sequence). Here the CDR3 reads CASRITGFLGPRTDTQYF. Here the CDR3 DNA reads TGCGCCAGCAGAATAACAGGGTTTTTAGGGCCTCGCACAGATACGCAGTATTTT.

This clone was found once. The J gene is TRBJ2-7, the V gene TRBV5-5; D is perhaps TRBD2 (5 bases). From germline, CDR1 is SGHKS and CDR2 YYEKEE (reference sequence). Trimming removed 4 bases at V and 4 bases at J, with 18 bases between. This CDR3 has 15 residues. The CDR3 reads CASSPEAVGIYEQYF. As DNA, the CDR3 is TGTGCCAGCAGCCCGGAGGCAGTGGGAATTTACGAGCAGTACTTC. Full variable domain (remainder filled in from reference TRBV5-5 and TRBJ2-7): DAGVTQSPTHLIKTRGQQVTLRCSPISGHKSVSWYQQVLGQGPQFIFQYYEKEERGRGNFPDRFSARQFPNYSSELNVNALLLGDSALYLCASSPEAVGIYEQYFGPGTRLTVT.

The rearrangement uses TRBV28 and TRBJ2-3, with a weak D call TRBD2 (5 bases). The germline V and J ends were trimmed by 6 bases and 6 bases, with 28 bases remaining between them. The germline V gene encodes CDR1 MDHEN and CDR2 SYDVKM. This CDR3 contains 18 residues. The CDR3 DNA follows: TGTGCCAGCAGCCGAGCTGCGGACGGAGGCCCCGACATGGATACGCAGTATTTT. This sequence encodes CASSRAADGGPDMDTQYF. Looking up the rest from reference TRBV28 and TRBJ2-3 gives the full variable domain: DVKVTQSSRYLVKRTGEKVFLECVQDMDHENMFWYRQDPGLGLRLIYFSYDVKMKEKGDIPEGYSVSREKKERFSLILESASTNQTSMYLCASSRAADGGPDMDTQYFGPGTRLTVL.

The chain joins TRBV14 to TRBJ2-5; 13 bases map to TRBD2. The V gene's germline CDR1 is SGHDN and CDR2 FVKESK. J lost 7 bases, V lost 2 bases, and 7 bases had no gene match. The CDR3 runs 16 residues. CDR3 nucleotides: TGTGCCAGCAGCCAACGGACTAGCGGGAGTTTCGCGACCCAGTACTTC. Translation: CASSQRTSGSFATQYF. Supplemented by reference TRBV14 and TRBJ2-5, the full variable domain reads EAGVTQFPSHSVIEKGQTVTLRCDPISGHDNLYWYRRVMGKEIKFLLHFVKESKQDESGMPNNRFLAERTGGTYSTLKVQPAELEDSGVYFCASSQRTSGSFATQYFGPGTRLLVL.

This clone was found a few times. This sequence joins TRBV19 and TRBJ1-1; weak D call: TRBD1 (5 bases). CDR1 is LNHDA, CDR2 SQIVND, per germline (reference sequence). The CDR3 contains 13 residues. With 9 bases removed from V and 0 bases from J, the gap between germline ends came to 11 bases. The CDR3 bases are TGTGCCAGCGGGACTGACGTGAACACTGAAGCTTTCTTT. Amino acids: CASGTDVNTEAFF. Based on the CDR3 plus reference TRBV19 and TRBJ1-1, the full variable domain is DGGITQSPKYLFRKEGQNVTLSCEQNLNHDAMYWYRQDPGQGLRLIYYSQIVNDFQKGDIAEGYSVSREKKESFPLTVTSAQKNPTAFYLCASGTDVNTEAFFGQGTRLTVV.

The chain links TRBV27 to TRBJ2-1, with D perhaps TRBD1 (6 bases). V was clipped by 0 bases and J by 2 bases, with 14 bases between them. From germline, CDR1 is MNHEY and CDR2 SMNVEV (reference sequence). This CDR3 has 17 amino acids. In DNA form, the CDR3 reads TGTGCCAGCAGTTTATCGGGGGACACCTCTACCTACAATGAGCAGTTCTTC. Protein: CASSLSGDTSTYNEQFF.

In its sample, this clone was seen once. The CDR3 spells CASRGTGLPYEQYF. CDR3 coding DNA: TGTGCCAGCAGGGGGACAGGGCTACCCTACGAGCAGTACTTC. The chain has TRBV28 and TRBJ2-7; 9 positions agree with TRBD1. The CDR3 is 14 residues long. Germline values: CDR1 MDHEN, CDR2 SYDVKM. J gave up 2 bases and V 6 bases, and 5 bases lay outside the gene matches.

The sample holds one count of this clone. The V and J genes are TRBV4-1 and TRBJ2-2; D ambiguous. The CDR3 covers 12 residues. The germline gives CDR1 MGHRA, CDR2 YSYEKL. V lost 6 bases, J lost 5 bases, and 7 bases lay in between. The CDR3 spells CASSSGTGELFF. The CDR3 DNA follows: TGCGCCAGCAGTTCCGGGACCGGGGAGCTGTTTTTT.

The chain recombines TRBV7-9 with TRBJ2-3, with 9 bases identical to TRBD1. V was pared by 6 bases and J by 4 bases, with 11 bases of the junction left unmatched. Germline V lookup: CDR1 SEHNR, CDR2 FQNEAQ (reference sequence). CDR3 length: 16 amino acids. The CDR3 sequence: CASSPTGGKVSDTQYF. The CDR3 bases are TGTGCCAGCAGTCCGACAGGGGGAAAAGTGTCAGATACGCAGTATTTT.

The V gene is TRBV27, the J gene TRBJ2-1, with D perhaps being TRBD1 or TRBD2 (5 bases each). V lost 5 bases and J lost 0, with 17 bases in between. The length of the CDR3 is 17 residues. Germline values: CDR1 MNHEY, CDR2 SMNVEV (reference sequence). The CDR3 sequence: CASSQYSGTSSYNEQFF. The CDR3 coding sequence is TGTGCCAGCAGTCAATACTCCGGGACGTCCTCCTACAATGAGCAGTTCTTC.

This rearrangement joins TRBV9 to TRBJ1-1; D is ambiguous. V was trimmed by 0 bases and J by 0 bases, leaving 12 bases between them. The germline V gene has CDR1 SGDLS and CDR2 YYNGEE. The CDR3 loop spans 16 amino acids. For the CDR3, the DNA is TGTGCCAGCAGCGTAGCTACAACCGGGATGAACACTGAAGCTTTCTTT. Residues: CASSVATTGMNTEAFF.

The chain is built from TRBV11-2 and TRBJ1-3; D is undetermined. The CDR3 contains 14 residues. In germline, CDR1 is SGHAT, CDR2 FQNNGV. Trimming shortened V by 5 bases and J by 0 bases, and 8 bases separated the two germline ends. The CDR3 bases are TGTGCCAGCAGCGGACTGTTCTCTGGAAACACCATATATTTT. It yields the protein CASSGLFSGNTIYF.

This chain links TRBV28 with TRBJ2-1; D is unresolved. The germline CDR1 and CDR2 sequences are MDHEN and SYDVKM. The ends were cut back, 3 bases at V and 4 bases at J, with 10 bases in the middle. The length of the CDR3 is 14 residues. The CDR3 coding sequence is TGTGCCAGCAGTTTGAGAGTGGGATACAATGAGCAGTTCTTC. Amino acid sequence: CASSLRVGYNEQFF.

The chain carries TRBV28 and TRBJ2-1; 11 nucleotides agree with TRBD2. From germline, CDR1 is MDHEN and CDR2 SYDVKM. Trimming took 2 bases from V and 6 from J; bases not matched to a gene: 9. CDR3 size: 17 residues. The CDR3, as DNA: TGTGCCAGCAGTTTAGACCGGACTAGCGGGTCTTTCAATGAGCAGTTCTTC. Protein sequence: CASSLDRTSGSFNEQFF.

The rearrangement uses TRBV28 and TRBJ1-2, with 7 bases fitting TRBD1. Germline V gene data show CDR1 as MDHEN and CDR2 as SYDVKM. The length of the CDR3 is 14 residues. With 10 bases clipped from V and 2 bases from J, the junction kept 10 bases outside the gene matches. CDR3 amino acids: CATEDLQGNYGYTF. The CDR3 DNA sequence: TGTGCCACCGAAGACTTACAGGGGAACTATGGCTACACCTTC.

The gene calls are TRBV7-7 and TRBJ2-1, with 12 bases identical to TRBD2. V lost 5 bases, J lost 5 bases, and 7 bases stayed unmatched. This CDR3 is 16 amino acids long. Per the germline V gene, CDR1 is SSHAT and CDR2 is FNYEAQ (reference sequence). The CDR3 DNA reads TGTGCCAGCAGCCCACAACTAGCGGGAGGAAACAATGAGCAGTTCTTC. Residues: CASSPQLAGGNNEQFF.

The rearrangement links TRBV6-1 to TRBJ1-2; D remains unclear. The ends were cut back, 2 bases at V and 2 bases at J, with 9 bases in the middle. CDR1 and CDR2 (germline): MNHNS, SASEGT. This CDR3 has 14 amino acids. The CDR3 loop reads CASSELATNYGYTF. The CDR3 coding sequence is TGTGCCAGCAGTGAACTTGCCACCAACTATGGCTACACCTTC.

The genes are TRBV27 and TRBJ2-7; D not resolved. The CDR3 consists of 13 residues. Germline CDR1 and CDR2: MNHEY and SMNVEV (reference sequence). Trimming left V 5 bases short and J 0 bases short, with 8 bases between. The CDR3 is CASSHASSYEQYF. The CDR3 DNA reads TGTGCCAGCAGTCACGCCAGCTCCTACGAGCAGTACTTC.